This entry lists 5 T cell receptor beta chains sequenced from one sample in a study of T cell responses to AZD1222 COVID-19 vaccine. Assay: immunoSEQ multiplex PCR; the TCRdb copy retains only in-frame clones and omits some. The sample holds about 140,000 clones, roughly 90% seen once. This specimen consisted of peripheral blood, obtained on day 0 of AZD1222 vaccination. The source is an adult in good health.

V and J are TRBV28 and TRBJ2-5; D is tentatively TRBD1 or TRBD2 (5 bases each). The CDR3 runs 15 residues. CDR1 is MDHEN, CDR2 SYDVKM, per germline. Trimming shortened V by 5 bases and J by 6 bases, and 19 bases separated the two germline ends. The CDR3 DNA reads TGTGCCAGCAGTAGCCCCCTGGGACCCGCTAAGACCCAGTACTTC. It codes for CASSSPLGPAKTQYF.

This clone was recorded only once. The same CDR3 also results from other DNA sequences found in this sample. The chain carries TRBV19 and TRBJ2-7; 8 positions match TRBD2. CDR1 and CDR2 (germline): LNHDA, SQIVND (reference sequence). The CDR3 sequence is 13 residues long. The V and J ends lost 3 bases and 4 bases, in that order; junction bases with no gene match: 2. CDR3 DNA: TGTGCCAGTAGTATCGGGGGGGCGTACGAGCAGTACTTC. Residues: CASSIGGAYEQYF.

The V and J genes are TRBV9 and TRBJ2-3; no reliable D call. V lost 6 bases to trimming and J lost 0 bases, with 11 bases between them. Germline V gene data show CDR1 as SGDLS and CDR2 as YYNGEE. The CDR3 runs to 14 residues. DNA of the CDR3: TGTGCCAGCAAACGTGGGGATAGCACAGATACGCAGTATTTT. Protein product: CASKRGDSTDTQYF.

The chain combines TRBV5-4 with TRBJ1-5, with TRBD1 as a possible D gene (6 bases). Germline V gene sequence: CDR1 SGHNT, CDR2 YYREEE (reference sequence). The CDR3 extends over 13 amino acids. The ends were cut back, 0 bases at V and 9 bases at J, with 10 bases in the middle. Here the CDR3 DNA reads TGTGCCAGCAGCTTGGAGGGGGTGATGCCCCAGCATTTT. Translated: CASSLEGVMPQHF. Based on the CDR3 plus reference TRBV5-4 and TRBJ1-5, the full variable domain is ETGVTQSPTHLIKTRGQQVTLRCSSQSGHNTVSWYQQALGQGPQFIFQYYREEENGRGNFPPRFSGLQFPNYSSELNVNALELDDSALYLCASSLEGVMPQHFGDGTRLSIL.

The chain uses TRBV24-1 and TRBJ1-5; 8 positions match TRBD1. Germline V gives CDR1 KGHDR, CDR2 SFDVKD. The CDR3 is 14 amino acids. V gave up 5 bases and J gave up 3 bases; unmatched junction bases: 2. The CDR3 is CATSAGGPNQPQHF. CDR3 DNA sequence: TGTGCCACCAGTGCAGGGGGCCCCAATCAGCCCCAGCATTTT.